The clone carrying this TCR beta chain was picked up many times. Original processing notes: Amplification from reference gene primers served as the basis for estimated nucleated cell counts. Sequenced by immunoSEQ multiplex PCR; TCRdb stores in-frame clones only, minus some. The V and J calls and clone size are taken from that table; D and trimming were inferred from the DNA. The sample includes about 340,000 clones, 80% to 90% of them seen just once. The data were taken from a study of blood T cell repertoires in COVID-19. Researchers sorted participants into cohorts using their self-reported clinical history. Germline CDR1 MNHEY, CDR2 SMNVEV (reference sequence). This CDR3 is 20 amino acids long. V lost 5 bases to trimming and J lost 2 bases; unmatched junction nucleotides: 16.

The clonotype comes from a woman aged 40 to 50 with acute COVID-19. Source material: PBMCs or T cells enriched from blood (not recorded which). V and J are TRBV27 and TRBJ2-3, with 13 bases that match TRBD2. CDR3 loop: CASSPRTSGRLVENTDTQYF. CDR3 DNA: TGTGCCAGCAGTCCGCGGACTAGCGGGAGACTGGTGGAAAACACAGATACGCAGTATTTT.